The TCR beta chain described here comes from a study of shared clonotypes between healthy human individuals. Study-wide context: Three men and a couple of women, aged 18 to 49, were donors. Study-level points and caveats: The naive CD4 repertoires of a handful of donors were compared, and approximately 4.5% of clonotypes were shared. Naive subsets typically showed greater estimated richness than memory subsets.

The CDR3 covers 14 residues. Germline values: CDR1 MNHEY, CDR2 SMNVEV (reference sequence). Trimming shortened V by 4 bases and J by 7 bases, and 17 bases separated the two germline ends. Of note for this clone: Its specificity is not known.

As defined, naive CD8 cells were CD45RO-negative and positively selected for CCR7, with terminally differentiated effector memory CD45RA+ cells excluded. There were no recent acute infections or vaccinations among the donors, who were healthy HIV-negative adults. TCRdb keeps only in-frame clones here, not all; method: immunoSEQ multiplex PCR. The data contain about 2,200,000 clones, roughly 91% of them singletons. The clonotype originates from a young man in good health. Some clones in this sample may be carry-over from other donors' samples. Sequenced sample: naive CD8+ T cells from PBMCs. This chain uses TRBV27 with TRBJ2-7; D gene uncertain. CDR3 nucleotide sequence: TGTGCCAGCAGTTCCACGGGCCCGACTGAGGAGCAGTACTTC. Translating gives CASSSTGPTEEQYF.